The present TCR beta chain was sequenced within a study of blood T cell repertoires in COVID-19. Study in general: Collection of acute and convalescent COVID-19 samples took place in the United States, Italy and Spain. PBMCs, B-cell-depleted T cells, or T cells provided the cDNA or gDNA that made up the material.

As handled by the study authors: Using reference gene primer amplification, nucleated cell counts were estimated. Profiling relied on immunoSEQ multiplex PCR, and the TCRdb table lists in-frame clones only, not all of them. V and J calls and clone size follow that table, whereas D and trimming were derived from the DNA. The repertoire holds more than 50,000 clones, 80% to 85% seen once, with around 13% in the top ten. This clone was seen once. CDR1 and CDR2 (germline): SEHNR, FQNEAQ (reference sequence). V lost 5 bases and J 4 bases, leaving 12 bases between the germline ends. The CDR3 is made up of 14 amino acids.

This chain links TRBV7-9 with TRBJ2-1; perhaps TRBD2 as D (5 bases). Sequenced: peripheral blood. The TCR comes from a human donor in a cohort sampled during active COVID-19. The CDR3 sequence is CASSLTGIYNEQFF. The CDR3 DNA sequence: TGTGCCAGCAGCCTAACCGGGATTTACAATGAGCAGTTCTTC.